This note documents a single TCR beta chain sequence. The sample originates from a study of beta chain features in type 1 diabetes. A sort by CD45RO/CCR7/CD25/CD127/CD95/CD27 yielded CD4+ naive, central memory, regulatory and stem cell-like memory cells. The CDR3 runs to 17 residues. V gave up 4 bases and J gave up 9 bases; unmatched junction bases: 16. Germline CDR1 SGHRS, CDR2 YFSETQ. The isolated RNA, all of it, was reverse transcribed, so expressed TCRB transcripts were what got sequenced. Clones were sequenced by immunoSEQ multiplex PCR, and TCRdb holds only the in-frame ones, with some missing. The data contain 150,000 or so clones, roughly 53% of them singletons.

This sequence was found in a man aged 18-30 years in good health. The rearrangement joins TRBV5-1 to TRBJ2-7, with 13 positions matching TRBD2. What was sequenced was Tregs from blood. The DNA for the CDR3 is TGCGCCAGCAGCACGCGGACTAGCGGGGGCCCCCCTTTAAGGCAGTACTTC. This encodes CASSTRTSGGPPLRQYF.